The rows below give T cell receptor beta chains drawn from one sample of a study of blood T cell repertoires in COVID-19. The assay was immunoSEQ multiplex PCR, and TCRdb's table has in-frame clones only and misses some. The table has about 80,000 clones, over 70% seen once. Material for sequencing was peripheral blood. Receptors were obtained from a woman in her forties with active or convalescent COVID-19. Both conserved end residues are part of each CDR3. A D gene is named only where the DNA matches it firmly. Not all rows give a size; the values are once, few, many and, for expanded clones, a class.

TRBJ2-1,12,once,TRBV7-2,-,TGTGCCAGCAGCTTGGGAGGGGGGGAGCAGTTCTTC,CASSLGGGEQFF
TRBJ1-4,14,-,TRBV11-2,TRBD1,TGTGCCAGCAGCCGGGGACAGCTTAATGAAAAACTGTTTTTT,CASSRGQLNEKLFF
TRBJ2-1,15,few,TRBV7-9,-,TGTGCCAGCAGCCCCCCTTTTAGGTTGGGGCGGGAGCAGTTCTTC,CASSPPFRLGREQFF
TRBJ2-1,16,-,TRBV2,TRBD2,TGTGCCACCCGACGGGGACTAGCGGAATTCTACAATGAGCAGTTCTTC,CATRRGLAEFYNEQFF
TRBJ2-5,14,-,TRBV7-2,-,TGTGCCAGCAGCTTGCAGACAGGGAGGGAGACCCAGTACTTC,CASSLQTGRETQYF
TRBJ1-1,15,-,TRBV10-1,-,TGCGCCAGCTCTCCTGCCGGAAACAGAAGAACTGAAGCTTTCTTT,CASSPAGNRRTEAFF
TRBJ1-2,15,-,TRBV5-6,-,TGTGCCAGCAGCATGGGGGGCGGATCTTACTATGGCTACACCTTC,CASSMGGGSYYGYTF
TRBJ2-7,14,-,TRBV11-3,TRBD2,TGTGCCAGCAGCCGCAGCGGGAGCGGCCACGAGCAGTACTTC,CASSRSGSGHEQYF
TRBJ2-3,16,-,TRBV24-1,TRBD2,TGTGCCACCAGTGATAATAGCGGGAGGGTGATGGATACGCAGTATTTT,CATSDNSGRVMDTQYF
TRBJ2-5,15,-,TRBV28,TRBD2,TGTGCCAGCAGTCCTAGCGGGGGGTACCAAGAGACCCAGTACTTC,CASSPSGGYQETQYF
TRBJ2-7,15,-,TRBV7-9,TRBD2,TGTGCCAGCAGCTTAGAAGGACTAGCGGGATTTGAGCAGTACTTC,CASSLEGLAGFEQYF
TRBJ2-7,15,-,TRBV5-5,TRBD2,TGTGCCAGCAGGGTTGTTCCGGGAGGGCCAAATGAGCAGTACTTC,CASRVVPGGPNEQYF
TRBJ2-7,15,once,TRBV28,TRBD1,TGTGCCAGCAGCGCCGGGACAGGACGAACCTACGAGCAGTACTTC,CASSAGTGRTYEQYF
TRBJ1-2,12,-,TRBV28,-,TGTGCCAGCACCGTGCGGGACTATGGCTACACCTTC,CASTVRDYGYTF
TRBJ1-2,16,-,TRBV28,-,TGTGCCAGCAGTTTATCCTTGGGCAGGGCTGGCTATGGCTACACCTTC,CASSLSLGRAGYGYTF
TRBJ1-2,16,-,TRBV28,TRBD1,TGTGCCAGCAGTTTTCCTCCGGGACAGGAAAACTATGGCTACACCTTC,CASSFPPGQENYGYTF
TRBJ1-1,18,-,TRBV4-1,TRBD1,TGCGCCAGCAGCCACCCGATACCGTACAGGGGCGGGGACACTGAAGCTTTCTTT,CASSHPIPYRGGDTEAFF
TRBJ2-1,16,-,TRBV2,TRBD2,TGTGCCAGCAGACGGAGAGCGGGGGGGCTTGAGAATGAGCAGTTCTTC,CASRRRAGGLENEQFF
TRBJ1-5,13,few,TRBV2,-,TGTGCCAGCAGTGCGCAGGGGAATCAGCCCCAGCATTTT,CASSAQGNQPQHF
TRBJ2-1,16,-,TRBV18,TRBD1,TGTGCCAGCTCACCTAGACAGGGGGGAAACTACAATGAGCAGTTCTTC,CASSPRQGGNYNEQFF
TRBJ1-3,14,-,TRBV19,-,TGTGCCAGTAGGGAGGACGGCTCTGGAAACACCATATATTTT,CASREDGSGNTIYF
TRBJ2-2,17,-,TRBV13,TRBD2,TGTGCCAGCAGCTTATGGGGGCTAGCGGGAGTTTCCGGGGAGCTGTTTTTT,CASSLWGLAGVSGELFF
TRBJ1-5,14,-,TRBV6-6,-,TGTGCCAGCAGTTACGGGGAGCCCAATCAGCCCCAGCATTTT,CASSYGEPNQPQHF
TRBJ1-1,15,-,TRBV18,-,TGTGCCAGCTCACCCTTGATGGGGCGGAACACTGAAGCTTTCTTT,CASSPLMGRNTEAFF
TRBJ2-3,18,-,TRBV18,TRBD1,TGTGCCAGCTCACCCCTCACCGGGACAGGGAGTAGGCGAGATACGCAGTATTTT,CASSPLTGTGSRRDTQYF
TRBJ1-2,15,-,TRBV7-2,TRBD1,TGTGCCAGCAGCTTAGGCCTTGGACAGGGGCAAGGTGAGACCTTC,CASSLGLGQGQGETF
TRBJ1-5,15,few,TRBV6-2/TRBV6-3,TRBD1,TGTGCCAGCAGTTATAAGTACAGGGGGCATCAGCCCCAGCATTTT,CASSYKYRGHQPQHF
TRBJ1-3,12,-,TRBV30,-,TGTGCCTGGAGCGTACTCGGAAACACCATATATTTT,CAWSVLGNTIYF